The 20 T cell receptor beta chains below were found in one sample sequenced in a study of naive and memory T cell subsets. A UMI-containing oligonucleotide was joined by 3' ligation to the TCR cDNA template. Ligated cDNA underwent four rounds of PCR with nested alpha and beta constant region primers and SP2. TCRdb independently ran MiXCR on the 5' RACE reads; one entry per CDR3 protein. The table records 58,000 or so distinct CDR3 sequences, more than 7.5% of them present only once. These receptors were collected from a female donor in good health.

This clonotype was found many times. In DNA form, the CDR3 reads TGTGCCAGCAGTGAATATGTAGCGGGGAGGTCAGATACGCAGTATTTT. Translating it yields CASSEYVAGRSDTQYF. The chain carries TRBV25-1 and TRBJ2-3, with 8 bases lining up with TRBD2. CDR1 and CDR2 from the germline V gene are MGHDK and SYGVNS. The length of the CDR3 is 16 residues. Trimming at V came to 0 bases and at J to 4 bases, leaving 6 bases not matched to a gene.

This clonotype was found many times. DNA for the CDR3: TGTGCCTGGAGTACCGGACAGGTCAATCAGCCCCAGCATTTT. Translation gives CAWSTGQVNQPQHF. The V and J genes are TRBV30 and TRBJ1-5; 7 bases agree with TRBD1. In germline, CDR1 is GTSNPN, CDR2 SVGIG (reference sequence). The CDR3 runs 14 residues. J gave up 3 bases and V 2 bases, and 4 bases lay outside the gene matches.

This clonotype showed up many times. V and J are TRBV6-5 and TRBJ1-1, with 7 bases fitting TRBD1. CDR3 length: 14 residues. The germline CDR1 and CDR2 sequences are MNHEY and SVGAGI. V was pared by 5 bases and J by 6 bases, with 9 bases of the junction left unmatched. The CDR3 spells CASSLTGFAAEAFF. In nucleotides, the CDR3 is TGTGCCAGCAGTCTGACAGGGTTTGCCGCTGAAGCTTTCTTT.

Many counts were recorded for this clonotype. The chain employs TRBV27 and TRBJ1-5; tentatively, D is TRBD1 (6 bases). V was clipped by 4 bases and J by 3 bases, with 13 bases between them. Looked up from germline, CDR1 is MNHEY and CDR2 is SMNVEV (reference sequence). The CDR3 spans 15 residues. The CDR3 region has the DNA TGTGCCAGCAGTTGGCGACAGGCCCCCAATCAGCCCCAGCATTTT. Its translation is CASSWRQAPNQPQHF.

This clonotype was picked up many times. The V and J genes are TRBV7-2 and TRBJ1-4; TRBD1 matches 10 bases. This CDR3 region has 15 residues. V lost 5 bases, J lost 10 bases, and 10 bases stayed unmatched. Germline CDR1 is SGHTA and CDR2 is FQGNSA. The CDR3 reads CASSPQGQGMGKLFF. The DNA for the CDR3 is TGTGCCAGCAGCCCCCAGGGACAGGGGATGGGAAAACTGTTTTTT.

This clonotype has only a few counts. The V call is TRBV7-2, the J call TRBJ1-6; weak D call: TRBD1 (6 bases). The V and J ends lost 5 bases and 4 bases respectively, with 15 bases between them. Germline CDR1 SGHTA, CDR2 FQGNSA. The CDR3 covers 16 residues. The CDR3 protein is CASSIPQGLYNSPLHF. CDR3 nucleotide sequence: TGTGCCAGCAGCATACCTCAGGGGCTTTATAATTCACCCCTCCACTTT.

This clonotype was observed many times. The rearrangement uses TRBV10-3 and TRBJ2-1; D is possibly TRBD1 (5 bases). CDR1 ENHRY and CDR2 SYGVKD come from the germline V gene. There are 14 residues in the CDR3. V lost 2 bases to trimming and J lost 7 bases, with 12 bases between them. The CDR3 nucleotides are TGTGCCATCAGTGAGCAGGGTGTTATGAATGAGCAGTTCTTC. Amino acid sequence: CAISEQGVMNEQFF.

The rearrangement uses TRBV29-1 and TRBJ1-1; 8 bases are shared with TRBD1. J lost 0 bases, V lost 5 bases, and 5 bases had no gene match. The germline CDR1 and CDR2 sequences are SQVTM and ANQGSEA. CDR3 length: 14 amino acids. CDR3: CSVPQGVMNTEAFF. The CDR3 coding sequence is TGCAGCGTTCCACAGGGGGTCATGAACACTGAAGCTTTCTTT.

This clonotype was seen at least ten times. CDR3 coding DNA: TGTGCCAGCAGTTACCCGTCGGGGGGACCAACTAATGAAAAACTGTTTTTT. Its protein is CASSYPSGGPTNEKLFF. J is TRBJ1-4 and V is TRBV6-6, with D perhaps matching TRBD1 (5 bases). With 2 bases removed from V and 0 bases from J, the gap between germline ends came to 13 bases. In germline, CDR1 is MNHNY, CDR2 SVGAGI (reference sequence). The CDR3 spans 17 residues.

This clonotype occurred many times. V and J are TRBV4-2 and TRBJ1-6; 7 bases line up with TRBD1. CDR3 length equals 17 residues. Trimming at V came to 4 bases and at J to 10 bases, leaving 16 bases not matched to a gene. CDR1 LGHNA and CDR2 YNFKEQ come from the germline V gene. CDR3 sequence (DNA): TGTGCCAGCAGCCGAGATGCCAACCGGGACAGCGGATCACCCCTCCACTTT. Translated, it gives CASSRDANRDSGSPLHF.

The genes are TRBV6-2 or TRBV6-3 and TRBJ2-2, with D possibly being TRBD1 (5 bases). Germline loops: CDR1 MNHEY, CDR2 SVGEGT. This CDR3 is 15 amino acids long. The V end was cut by 6 bases, the J end by 4 bases, with 15 bases between. In DNA, the CDR3 is TGTGCCAGCAGGAGGACACCGGATTTCACCGGGGAGCTGTTTTTT. It translates to CASRRTPDFTGELFF.

This clonotype was picked up many times. This chain joins TRBV29-1 and TRBJ1-2, with 8 nucleotides matching TRBD1. CDR1 and CDR2 from the germline V gene are SQVTM and ANQGSEA. The CDR3 runs to 13 residues. The V and J ends lost 5 bases and 4 bases, in that order; junction bases with no gene match: 6. The CDR3 DNA sequence: TGCAGCGTTTTCGAGACAGGGGCCTATGGCTACACCTTC. Translating gives CSVFETGAYGYTF.

This clonotype has at least ten counts. V and J are TRBV20-1 and TRBJ2-5; TRBD2 matches 14 bases. CDR1 is DFQATT, CDR2 SNEGSKA, per germline (reference sequence). The CDR3 is made up of 17 amino acids. After removal of 6 bases from V and 1 base from J, the junction contained 10 bases not matched to a gene. The DNA for the CDR3 is TGCAGTGCCAGACTAGCGGGGGGGCACGGTTCCCAAGAGACCCAGTACTTC. Its translation: CSARLAGGHGSQETQYF.

This clonotype came up a few times. This chain links TRBV18 with TRBJ2-1; 7 bases agree with TRBD2. Germline CDR1 and CDR2: KGHSH and LQKENI. The V and J ends lost 3 bases and 5 bases, in that order; junction bases with no gene match: 7. The CDR3 extends over 15 amino acids. The CDR3 sequence: CASSPGAGWDNEQFF. The CDR3 nucleotides read TGTGCCAGCTCACCCGGAGCGGGGTGGGACAATGAGCAGTTCTTC.

This clonotype was counted ten times or more. The chain employs TRBV10-3 and TRBJ1-6, with a tentative D call TRBD1 (6 bases). The germline V and J ends were trimmed by 6 bases and 7 bases, with 13 bases remaining between them. Germline V lookup: CDR1 ENHRY, CDR2 SYGVKD. This CDR3 is 14 amino acids long. The CDR3 reads CAIRATGVNSPLHF. DNA for the CDR3: TGTGCCATCAGAGCGACAGGTGTCAATTCACCCCTCCACTTT.

This clonotype was found a few times. The CDR3 spells CASSLRTPPGYTF. In DNA form, the CDR3 reads TGTGCCAGCAGTCTCCGAACCCCACCTGGCTACACCTTC. V is TRBV28 and J is TRBJ1-2; D not certain. V was pared by 5 bases and J by 7 bases, with 14 bases between. CDR3 size: 13 residues. Germline V lookup: CDR1 MDHEN, CDR2 SYDVKM.

This clonotype was seen repeatedly, ten times or more. The chain combines TRBV29-1 with TRBJ1-2; 7 bases are shared with TRBD1. The CDR3 has 16 amino acids. Germline CDR1 is SQVTM and CDR2 is ANQGSEA. V trimming: 0 bases; J trimming: 4 bases; junction bases outside the gene matches: 11. As DNA, the CDR3 is TGCAGCGTTGAAGATCGGGGGAGGGGGCAAGGCTATGGCTACACCTTC. It encodes CSVEDRGRGQGYGYTF.

This clonotype was seen many times. The V call is TRBV2, the J call TRBJ2-2; D gene unclear. CDR3 length equals 16 residues. V was cut by 3 bases and J by 0 bases, with 11 bases left in between. The germline V gene has CDR1 SNHLY and CDR2 FYNNEI. The CDR3 DNA is TGTGCCAGCAGTGATAAACGGCAGGCGAACACCGGGGAGCTGTTTTTT. Its translation is CASSDKRQANTGELFF.

The V gene is TRBV28, the J gene TRBJ1-6, with TRBD1 as a possible D gene (6 bases). The CDR3 contains 14 residues. Trimming shortened V by 6 bases and J by 11 bases, and 17 bases separated the two germline ends. Germline V lookup: CDR1 MDHEN, CDR2 SYDVKM. CDR3 protein: CASRRRGQTPPLHF. CDR3 sequence (DNA): TGTGCCAGCAGGAGGAGAGGACAGACCCCACCCCTCCACTTT.

This clonotype was counted ten times or more. The genes are TRBV28 and TRBJ1-5, with D hard to call. The CDR3 is 15 residues long. CDR1 is MDHEN and CDR2 is SYDVKM in the germline V gene. Trimming cost V 2 bases and J 1 base, with 9 bases left between them. The CDR3 DNA is TGTGCCAGCAGTTTAAAGGGCCCGAGCAATCAGCCCCAGCATTTT. This codes for CASSLKGPSNQPQHF.